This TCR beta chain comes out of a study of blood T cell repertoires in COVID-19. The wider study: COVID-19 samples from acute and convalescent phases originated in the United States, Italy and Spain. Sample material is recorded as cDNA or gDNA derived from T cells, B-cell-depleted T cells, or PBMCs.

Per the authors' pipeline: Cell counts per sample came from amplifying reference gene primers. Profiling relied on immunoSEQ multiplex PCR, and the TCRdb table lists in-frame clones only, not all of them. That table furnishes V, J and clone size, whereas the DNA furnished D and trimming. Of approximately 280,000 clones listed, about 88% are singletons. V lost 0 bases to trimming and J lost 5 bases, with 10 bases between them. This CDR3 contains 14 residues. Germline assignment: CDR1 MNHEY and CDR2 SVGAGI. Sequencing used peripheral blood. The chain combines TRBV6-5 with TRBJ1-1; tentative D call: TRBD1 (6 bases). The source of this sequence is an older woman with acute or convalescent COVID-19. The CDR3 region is CASSYSGGRTEAFF. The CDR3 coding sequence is TGTGCCAGCAGTTACTCTGGGGGCCGTACTGAAGCTTTCTTT.